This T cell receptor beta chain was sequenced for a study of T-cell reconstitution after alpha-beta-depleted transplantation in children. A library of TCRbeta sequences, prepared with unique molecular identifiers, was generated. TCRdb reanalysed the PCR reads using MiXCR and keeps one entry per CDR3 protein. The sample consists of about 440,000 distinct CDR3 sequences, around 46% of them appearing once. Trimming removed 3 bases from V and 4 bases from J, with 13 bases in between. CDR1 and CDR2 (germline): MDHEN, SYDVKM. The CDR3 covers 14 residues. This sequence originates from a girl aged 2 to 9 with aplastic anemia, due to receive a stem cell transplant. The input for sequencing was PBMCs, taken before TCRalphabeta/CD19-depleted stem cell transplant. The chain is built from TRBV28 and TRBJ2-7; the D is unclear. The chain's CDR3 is CASSLTPQTYEQYF. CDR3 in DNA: TGTGCCAGCAGTTTGACCCCCCAAACTTACGAGCAGTACTTC.